The clone carrying this TCR beta chain was found once. The antigen is undetermined. These data originate in a study of response to subunit inactivated influenza vaccine. Germline V lookup: CDR1 MGHRA, CDR2 YSYEKL. V lost 0 bases to trimming and J lost 3 bases, with 9 bases between them. CDR3 length equals 15 residues. One entry per CDR3 protein results from TCRdb running MiXCR on the RT-PCR reads. The table records roughly 520,000 distinct CDR3 sequences, 25% of them present only once. The study's findings and limits: Authors suggested few new T cells are recruited by each seasonal influenza vaccination.

The clonotype comes from a man aged 45 to 65 who received an inactivated influenza vaccine. The gene calls are TRBV4-1 and TRBJ1-5, with a possible D match to TRBD1 (5 bases). This specimen consisted of CD4+ T cells sorted from PBMCs, obtained less than 6 days after vaccination. The CDR3 coding sequence is TGCGCCAGCAGCCAAGATGGGACTTACAATCAGCCCCAGCATTTT. Translation: CASSQDGTYNQPQHF.